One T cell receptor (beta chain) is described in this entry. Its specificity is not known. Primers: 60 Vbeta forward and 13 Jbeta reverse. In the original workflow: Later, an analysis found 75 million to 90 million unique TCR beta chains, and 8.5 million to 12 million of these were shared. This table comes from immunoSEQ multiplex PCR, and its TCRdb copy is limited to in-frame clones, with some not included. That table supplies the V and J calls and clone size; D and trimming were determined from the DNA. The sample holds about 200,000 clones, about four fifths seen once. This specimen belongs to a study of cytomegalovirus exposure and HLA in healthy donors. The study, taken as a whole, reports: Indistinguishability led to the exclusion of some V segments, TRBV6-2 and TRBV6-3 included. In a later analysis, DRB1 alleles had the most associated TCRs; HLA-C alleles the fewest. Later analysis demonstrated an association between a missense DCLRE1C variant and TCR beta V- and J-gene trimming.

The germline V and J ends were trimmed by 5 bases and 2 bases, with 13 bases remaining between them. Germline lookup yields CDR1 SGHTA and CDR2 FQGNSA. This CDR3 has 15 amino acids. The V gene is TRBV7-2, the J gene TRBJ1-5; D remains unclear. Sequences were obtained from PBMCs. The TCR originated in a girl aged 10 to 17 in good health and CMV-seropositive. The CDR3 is CASSLTRVGNQPQHF. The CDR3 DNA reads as TGTGCCAGCAGCCTGACCCGGGTCGGCAATCAGCCCCAGCATTTT.